The present entry profiles one T cell receptor beta chain with its context. Germline V gene data show CDR1 as SGHRS and CDR2 as YFSETQ. The CDR3 spans 17 residues. The junction had 14 bases not matched to a gene; V was cut back by 4 bases and J by 3 bases. The data were taken from a study of blood T cell repertoires in COVID-19. The wider study: The origin of the acute and convalescent COVID-19 samples was the United States, Italy and Spain. Sample material is recorded as cDNA or gDNA derived from T cells, B-cell-depleted T cells, or PBMCs.

Per the study methods: Nucleated cell counts were estimated from reference gene primer amplification. The table came from immunoSEQ multiplex PCR; TCRdb's copy has only in-frame clones and leaves some out. V, J and clone size were drawn from that table, and D and trimming were deduced from the DNA. Of tens of thousands of clones listed, approximately 80% are singletons. This TCR was recovered from a woman between 55 and 75 years old with acute or convalescent COVID-19. The sequenced material came from peripheral blood. The rearrangement links TRBV5-1 to TRBJ2-3, with 7 bases lining up with TRBD1. The CDR3 DNA reads TGCGCCAGCAGCCCTAGTCAAGGGGGCCGGAAGACAGATACGCAGTATTTT. This sequence encodes CASSPSQGGRKTDTQYF.